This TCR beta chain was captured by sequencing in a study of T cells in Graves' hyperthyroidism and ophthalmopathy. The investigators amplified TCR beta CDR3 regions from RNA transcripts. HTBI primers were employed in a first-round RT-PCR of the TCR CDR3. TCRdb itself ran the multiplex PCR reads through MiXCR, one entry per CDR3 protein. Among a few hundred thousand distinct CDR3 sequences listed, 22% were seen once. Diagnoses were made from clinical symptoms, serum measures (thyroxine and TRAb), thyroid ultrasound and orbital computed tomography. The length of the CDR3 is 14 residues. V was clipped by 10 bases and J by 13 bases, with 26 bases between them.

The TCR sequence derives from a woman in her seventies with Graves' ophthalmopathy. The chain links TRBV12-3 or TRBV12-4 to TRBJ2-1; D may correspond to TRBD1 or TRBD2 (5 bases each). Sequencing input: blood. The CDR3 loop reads CATAPGASSTLQFF. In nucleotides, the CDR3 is TGTGCCACCGCCCCCGGGGCGTCGTCGACTTTACAGTTCTTC.